This TCR beta chain was captured by sequencing in a study of blood T cell repertoires in COVID-19. Study context: COVID-19 samples, acute and convalescent, were from the United States, Italy and Spain. The cDNA or gDNA used as material had been derived from T cells, B-cell-depleted T cells, or PBMCs.

From germline, CDR1 is LGHDT and CDR2 YNNKEL (reference sequence). V shed 1 base and J 6 bases; nucleotides not matched to a gene: 8. The CDR3 runs 16 residues. Under the authors' procedure: Estimates of nucleated cell counts were drawn from the amplification of reference gene primers. Using immunoSEQ multiplex PCR, the repertoire was profiled, and TCRdb retains in-frame clones only, with some absent. D and trimming were read from the DNA, whereas the V and J calls and clone size are those reported in that table. Seen here are about 98,000 clones, 82% observed once, and the top ten hold around 9.9%. The specimen sequenced was peripheral blood. The chain joins TRBV3-1 (or the pseudogene TRBV3-2) to TRBJ2-1; TRBD2 matches 8 bases. This receptor was taken from a man between 65 and 80 years old with active or convalescent COVID-19. Written as DNA, the CDR3 is TGTGCCAGCAGCCAAGTCGGGGGGGCAGCCCGCAATGAGCAGTTCTTC. Its protein is CASSQVGGAARNEQFF.